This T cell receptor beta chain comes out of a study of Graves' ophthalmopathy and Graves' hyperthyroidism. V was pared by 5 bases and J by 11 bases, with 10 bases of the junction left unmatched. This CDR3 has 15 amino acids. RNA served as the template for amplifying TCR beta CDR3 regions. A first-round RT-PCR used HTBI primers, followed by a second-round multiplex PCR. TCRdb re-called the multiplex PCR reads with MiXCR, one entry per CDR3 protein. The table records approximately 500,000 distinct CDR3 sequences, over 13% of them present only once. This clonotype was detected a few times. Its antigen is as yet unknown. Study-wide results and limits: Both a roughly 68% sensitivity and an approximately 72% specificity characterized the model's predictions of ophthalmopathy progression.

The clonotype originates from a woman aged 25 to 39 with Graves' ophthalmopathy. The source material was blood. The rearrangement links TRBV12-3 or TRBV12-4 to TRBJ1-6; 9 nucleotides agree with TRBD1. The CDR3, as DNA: TGTGCCAGCAGTGCCTCCGGGACAGGGCTTCCACCCCTCCACTTT. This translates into CASSASGTGLPPLHF.